Listed below are T cell receptor beta chains from one sample, sequenced in a study of shared clonotypes between healthy human individuals. Data came from immunoSEQ multiplex PCR; TCRdb stores just in-frame clones and leaves some out. The sample lists about 480,000 clones, about three quarters occurring once. The sample comprised PBMCs. These TCRs come from a woman in her thirties or forties in good health. Some clones in this sample may be carry-over from other donors' samples. The CDR3 runs from the conserved cysteine through the conserved F or W. A D gene is named only where the DNA matches it firmly. Clone size is shown for a subset of rows, as once, few, many or a class of expanded clone.

J | V | D | size | CDR3 | DNA
TRBJ2-7 | TRBV6-4 | TRBD1 | . | CASSVSPQGTNYEQYF | TGTGCCAGCAGTGTATCTCCACAGGGGACCAACTACGAGCAGTACTTC
TRBJ2-6 | TRBV10-3 | TRBD1 | . | CAIGGTGVLGLLTF | TGTGCCATCGGCGGGACAGGGGTTTTGGGCCTCCTGACTTTC
TRBJ1-4 | TRBV2 | . | . | CASSADRSNEKLFF | TGTGCCAGCAGCGCCGACAGGTCTAATGAAAAACTGTTTTTT
TRBJ2-2 | TRBV19 | . | . | CASSIRTANTGELFF | TGTGCCAGTAGTATTAGGACAGCGAACACCGGGGAGCTGTTTTTT
TRBJ2-5 | TRBV13 | . | . | CASSPEAGRETQYF | TGTGCCAGCAGCCCAGAGGCGGGGCGAGAGACCCAGTACTTC
TRBJ2-1 | TRBV19 | TRBD1 | . | CASSLSQTGDKFPEQFF | TGTGCCAGTAGTTTAAGCCAGACAGGGGATAAATTTCCTGAGCAGTTCTTC
TRBJ2-7 | TRBV28 | . | . | CASSSDLERWEQYF | TGTGCCAGCAGTTCGGACCTAGAACGTTGGGAGCAGTACTTC
TRBJ2-1 | TRBV5-4 | . | . | CASKTLEHSYNEQFF | TGTGCCAGCAAAACTCTAGAACACTCCTACAATGAGCAGTTCTTC
TRBJ1-2 | TRBV6-1 | TRBD1 | once | CASSEALWDSDGYTF | TGTGCCAGCAGTGAAGCGCTCTGGGACAGTGATGGCTACACCTTC
TRBJ2-7 | TRBV28 | . | . | CASHGAYEQYF | TGTGCCAGCCACGGGGCCTACGAGCAGTACTTC
TRBJ1-2 | TRBV19 | . | few | CASSRDKSNYGYTF | TGTGCCAGCTCCCGGGACAAGTCTAACTATGGCTACACCTTC
TRBJ2-5 | TRBV7-2 | . | . | CASSPPGLQETQYF | TGTGCCAGCAGCCCGCCCGGGCTTCAAGAGACCCAGTACTTC
TRBJ2-6 | TRBV6-1 | . | . | CASIGGRAGANVLTF | TGTGCCAGCATAGGGGGGCGCGCTGGGGCCAACGTCCTGACTTTC
TRBJ2-3 | TRBV10-3 | TRBD1 | . | CAIKGGGTQTPITDTQYF | TGTGCCATCAAAGGGGGCGGTACGCAGACCCCTATCACAGATACGCAGTATTTT
TRBJ2-2 | TRBV29-1 | TRBD1 | . | CSALTQGAGELFF | TGCAGCGCCCTGACCCAGGGGGCCGGGGAGCTGTTTTTT
TRBJ2-1 | TRBV4-2 | TRBD2 | . | CASSQDQGLAGNEQFF | TGTGCCAGCAGCCAAGATCAGGGACTAGCGGGCAATGAGCAGTTCTTC